Listed here is a single TCR beta chain. This clone's antigen is unknown. Base qualities are not provided; no much larger clone lies one nucleotide away. In total, 630 or so healthy bone marrow donors made up the cohort. Cohort members were all nominally healthy when sampled, although unrecorded immune exposures were likely present. The donor was CMV seropositive and was included in the group of 250 to 350 seropositive cohort members. Each donor provided a peripheral blood sample, and peripheral blood mononuclear cells were used for TCR beta sequencing. Genomic DNA extraction from the blood cell samples was performed with the Qiagen DNeasy Blood Extraction Kit. V trim: 4 bases; J trim: 7 bases; unmatched bases: 6. CDR1 and CDR2 are drawn from the germline V gene: SGHRS, YFSETQ. From cysteine to phenylalanine, the CDR3 is 16 amino acids long. The DNA shown is the 48-base CDR3, in frame from base 1. Receptor amplification or capture employed the immunoSEQ multiplex PCR assay. For the multiplex PCR, a mixture combining 60 forward primers for TCR Vbeta segments and 13 reverse primers for TCR Jbeta segments was used. The CDR3 region of rearranged TCR beta genes was amplified from genomic DNA with a multiplex PCR assay. The amplified TCR beta libraries were sequenced on the Illumina HiSeq System as 87-base-pair reads. In the authors' own workflow: Across the roughly 640 repertoires, a later analysis counted 78 million or so unique TCR beta chains, 8.5 million to 12 million of which were shared by at least two donors. Raw reads were error-corrected and collapsed into unique sequences by a nearest-neighbor algorithm in which closely related sequences were merged to remove PCR and sequencing errors. CDR3 sequences were aligned to IMGT reference sequences to assign V, D and J gene segments. For a sequence to be retained, a match of at least six nucleotides to both a V gene segment and a J gene segment was required. A rearrangement counted as productive if the CDR3 had no stop codons and remained in frame with V and J, and every other rearrangement counted as non-productive. CDR3 was defined according to IMGT convention as the region running from the second conserved V-encoded cysteine to the conserved J-encoded phenylalanine. In an earlier analysis of roughly 610 of the donors, sequences lacking an unambiguous match to a single V gene segment were excluded. In an earlier analysis of approximately 550 of the donors, V segments were called functional above 56.7% productive rearrangements and were called segregating when the between-donor standard deviation exceeded 5%. To diagnose cytomegalovirus status from the catalog of TCR beta chain sequences, a statistical classification framework was built. V and J gene assignment, in a later analysis, came from comparing TCR nucleotide sequences with IMGT/GENE-DB human TR gene sequences. In a later analysis, CDR3 sequences and most-parsimonious VDJ recombination scenarios were assigned using the TCRdist pipeline. A later analysis defined each TCR beta chain by its CDR3 amino acid sequence plus V-gene family, and excluded reads lacking a unique V-gene family. A later analysis removed nearly 600 highly shared, low-generation-probability nucleotide sequences to deal with suspected cross-contamination and a sequencing artifact. In a later analysis, a clonal expansion index for each public chain was calculated from normalized within-repertoire ranks of inferred template counts. A later analysis computed generation probabilities with a VDJ recombination model fitted to out-of-frame rearrangements, and checked the results against IGoR. A later analysis scored TCR-TCR, TCR-HLA and TCR-CMV co-occurrence with hypergeometric tests, applying a repertoire-size bias correction to TCR pairs. A later analysis estimated false discovery rates by permuting HLA or CMV assignments 20 times. A later analysis grouped co-occurring TCRs with DBSCAN, adding TCRdist sequence similarity when clustering within HLA-allele-positive subsets. Co-occurrence clustering excluded repertoires with fewer than 30,000 or more than 120,000 public chains, plus five with anomalous nucleotide sharing. The immuneACCESS repertoire file appears here via TCRdb, limited to in-frame rearrangements. These files lack a portion of the clones; in checked studies, under half of the deficit traces to unresolved V genes, and the cause of the others is not known. Clonal size and the V and J genes are those of that table, whereas D and trimming came from the DNA. This sample lists tens of thousands of clones; about 83% were detected once. Jointly, the top ten make up over 5% of the sample.

The data originate from a study of cytomegalovirus exposure and HLA in healthy donors (dated by TCRdb to about 2017). Describing the broader study: According to an earlier analysis of around 600 of the donors, 150 million to 200 million T cells yielded over 100 million unique TCR beta sequences and about 300 Gb of sequence data. Around 320 gigabases of sequencing data and approximately 93 million unique TCR sequences were included in an early release covering roughly 600 HLA-typed donors. Among the roughly 390 genotyped donors, 75% to 90% belonged to the genetic ancestry cluster associated with self-reported Caucasian donors. The study aimed to test whether cataloging public T cell receptors could reveal signatures of past pathogen exposure. The study profiled the T cell repertoires of approximately 700 subjects by immunosequencing and related them to cytomegalovirus serostatus. Besides the first cohort of some 670 subjects, a separate validation cohort made up of around 120 different subjects was used. The study combined high-throughput TCR immunosequencing, statistical association of individual TCRs with disease status, and machine learning to predict cytomegalovirus infection status. In a later analysis, previously published TCR beta repertoires from 550 to 750 donors were re-analyzed and high-resolution HLA genotyping was added so that TCR occurrence patterns could be studied. In the later analysis, no new phenotypic data were used to find candidate immune exposures; instead, reliance was placed on TCR beta sequences and their occurrence across donors. An earlier analysis of some 500 of the donors used high-throughput TCR beta sequencing to judge whether each TCR beta V gene segment behaved as functional or pseudogenic. Donor age, sex, ethnicity and CMV serostatus were compiled alongside the repertoire data. A later genetic analysis took genome-wide SNP genotypes for about 55% of the 666 donors and used that subset as a discovery cohort. Every repertoire in the discovery cohort had been generated on one and the same sequencing platform. Class I and class II HLA loci were covered by the typing at four-digit resolution. Typing coverage differed by locus: A, B, C, DRB1 and DQB1 were typed in about 629-630 donors, DQA1 in about 560, DPA1 in roughly 590, and DPB1 in roughly 470. Roughly 5 DR-DQ haplotypes were handled as single units for association and clustering, since linkage in the cohort was strong. On average, around 240,000 unique TCR beta nucleotide sequences were sequenced per donor among about 400 genotyped donors of the cohort, with around 19% of those sequences being non-productive.

The investigation overall reported the following: Across donors, most TCR sequences were observed very rarely, whereas some public TCRs were present in many individuals. A further reported finding was that TCR beta sequences accurately predicted the HLA-A and HLA-B alleles for most subjects in the first cohort. Most CMV-associated TCR beta chains appeared to be HLA-restricted in a later analysis, and the HLA associations seemed to be driven largely by CMV exposure. Because HLA typing was missing for some donors at each locus, association tests included only the typed subset. The study listed 150 to 200 TCR beta chains as associated with cytomegalovirus. In a later analysis, several top co-occurrence clusters were reported to appear linked to parvovirus B19, influenza, CMV and Epstein-Barr virus. A few of the identified cytomegalovirus-associated TCR beta chains were confirmed in vitro to be specific for cytomegalovirus antigens. A later genetic analysis reported fewer N-insertions in productive TCRs among donors in an Asian-associated ancestry cluster than the roughly 700-donor mean. In an earlier analysis of 450 to 750 of the donors, most TCR beta V segments appeared in productive rearrangements about 87% or about 30% of the time, broadly matching IMGT annotations. In a later analysis, HLA-associated TCR beta chains were found to be more clonally expanded and to have lower generation probabilities than equally common non-associated chains. When HLA alleles, especially DR and DQ, strongly co-occurred, attributing TCR associations to individual alleles was difficult. The sequencing pipeline was judged likely to have produced a cluster of highly shared sequence variants as a technical artifact. It was suggested by the authors that the approach could potentially be generalized to other disease states and immunological phenotypes. Only TCR beta chains were sequenced in this cohort, and the absence of alpha or paired-chain data limited detectable features. For the cohort, immune exposure information was limited to CMV serostatus. Correlated functional status among segregating V segments might reflect linkage disequilibrium, but an unknown experimental factor could not be ruled out. Cytomegalovirus status was reported to be diagnosed by the classifier with high specificity and sensitivity in both the original and validation cohorts. The 87-base-pair reads could not distinguish some IMGT-functional V segments, including TRBV6-2 and TRBV6-3, so those segments were excluded. The presence/absence analyses assumed that sequencing depth was roughly uniform across donors, and that assumption may not be true. Seventeen rarely observed V segments, including chromosome 9 orphons, were excluded from the earlier analysis of some 590 of the donors because counts were too low. An association between a missense DCLRE1C variant and V-gene and J-gene trimming of TCR beta chains was found in a later genetic analysis and replicated in an independent cohort. In a later analysis, some 18,000 TCR beta sequences were associated with specific HLA alleles at a false discovery rate of 0.05. In a later analysis, TCR association rates were found to vary across HLA loci, with the most associated TCRs seen for DRB1 alleles and the fewest for HLA-C alleles.

This receptor was taken from a woman aged 18-29 years in good health and CMV-seropositive. The sample taken for sequencing was PBMCs. The chain employs TRBV5-1 and TRBJ2-2; TRBD2 aligns with 14 central bases. CDR3 protein: CASSPTSGGAFGELFF. The DNA sequence reads TGCGCCAGCAGCCCGACTAGCGGGGGGGCGTTCGGGGAGCTGTTTTTT. The CDR3 plus the reference TRBV5-1 and TRBJ2-2 genes for the other parts give the full variable domain: KAGVTQTPRYLIKTRGQQVTLSCSPISGHRSVSWYQQTPGQGLQFLFEYFSETQRNKGNFPGRFSGRQFSNSRSEMNVSTLELGDSALYLCASSPTSGGAFGELFFGEGSRLTVL.